Shown below are 9 T cell receptor beta chains from a single sample sequenced in a study of blood T cell repertoires in COVID-19. Using immunoSEQ multiplex PCR, the repertoire was profiled, and TCRdb retains in-frame clones only, with some absent. The table has some 180,000 clones, more than 75% seen once. The sample consisted of peripheral blood. The receptors were gathered from a man aged 45 to 65 who had recovered from COVID-19.

The chain couples TRBV21-1 to TRBJ1-5; TRBD1, the table's D call, lacks a check against the DNA. TRBV21-1 is termed a pseudogene. This CDR3 contains 13 residues. Here the CDR3 DNA reads TGTGCCAGCAGCAAATGGCCGAATCAGCCCCAGCATTTT. It translates to CASSKWPNQPQHF.

The rearrangement links TRBV7-2 to TRBJ2-5; a weak D match, TRBD2 (6 bases). This CDR3 spans 16 amino acids. Between the trimmed V and J ends, which lost 2 bases and 0 bases, there was a span of 13 bases. Germline V CDR1 and CDR2: SGHTA, FQGNSA. The CDR3 is CASSLWDSKDQETQYF. DNA of the CDR3: TGTGCCAGCAGCTTATGGGACTCCAAAGACCAAGAGACCCAGTACTTC.

This sequence joins TRBV7-2 and TRBJ2-3, with 9 nucleotides matching TRBD1. From germline, CDR1 is SGHTA and CDR2 FQGNSA. J lost 1 base, V lost 6 bases, and 8 bases had no gene match. The CDR3 is 16 residues long. CDR3 nucleotides: TGTGCCAGCAGAAGAACAGGGGGCGGGGGCACAGATACGCAGTATTTT. The encoded protein is CASRRTGGGGTDTQYF.

This clone has more than one count but fewer than ten. The rearrangement links TRBV29-1 to TRBJ2-3; D is unclear. There are 10 residues in the CDR3. CDR1 and CDR2 (germline): SQVTM, ANQGSEA. Trimming shortened V by 6 bases and J by 6 bases, and 7 bases separated the two germline ends. This CDR3 reads CSVLLDTQYF. Here the CDR3 DNA reads TGCAGCGTCCTACTCGATACGCAGTATTTT.

In its sample, this clone was seen a few times. The chain uses TRBV6-5 and TRBJ2-7, with 9 bases fitting TRBD1. CDR3 length: 15 residues. The germline V gene encodes CDR1 MNHEY and CDR2 SVGAGI. With V trimmed by 7 bases and J by 2 bases, 9 bases remained unmatched. The CDR3 region has the DNA TGTGCCAGCAAGACCGGGACAGGGAGGACCTACGAGCAGTACTTC. It specifies CASKTGTGRTYEQYF.

The genes are TRBV4-1 and TRBJ2-7; D is possibly TRBD2 (5 bases). V was trimmed by 5 bases and J by 0 bases, leaving 14 bases between them. The CDR3 is 15 amino acids. The germline V gene encodes CDR1 MGHRA and CDR2 YSYEKL. DNA for the CDR3: TGCGCCAGCAGCTGGACTCTCCAGAGCTCCTACGAGCAGTACTTC. Its translation: CASSWTLQSSYEQYF.

This clone has a single count. The chain couples TRBV6-1 to TRBJ1-2; the D gene is possibly TRBD1 (6 bases). This CDR3 has 15 residues. V was clipped by 3 bases and J by 7 bases, with 18 bases between them. CDR1 is MNHNS, CDR2 SASEGT, per germline. In nucleotides, the CDR3 is TGTGCCAGCAGTGACATCTGGCTACAGGGCAGTGGCTACACCTTC. This codes for CASSDIWLQGSGYTF.

This clone has a single count. This chain joins TRBV10-2 and TRBJ1-5, with a weak D call TRBD1 (5 bases). V was pared by 11 bases and J by 3 bases, with 17 bases between. The CDR3 consists of 14 residues. Germline V CDR1 and CDR2: WSHSY, SAAADI. This chain's CDR3 is CAASPRQINQPQHF. DNA for the CDR3: TGCGCCGCGAGCCCCCGACAGATCAATCAGCCCCAGCATTTT.

V and J are TRBV7-6 and TRBJ1-3; TRBD1 matches at 9 bases. The CDR3 runs 15 residues. Germline CDR1 is SGHVS and CDR2 is FNYEAQ. J was trimmed by 0 bases and V by 8 bases; bases with no gene match: 5. CDR3 sequence reads: CASAGTGTSGNTIYF. The DNA of the CDR3 is TGTGCCAGCGCCGGGACAGGGACCTCTGGAAACACCATATATTTT.